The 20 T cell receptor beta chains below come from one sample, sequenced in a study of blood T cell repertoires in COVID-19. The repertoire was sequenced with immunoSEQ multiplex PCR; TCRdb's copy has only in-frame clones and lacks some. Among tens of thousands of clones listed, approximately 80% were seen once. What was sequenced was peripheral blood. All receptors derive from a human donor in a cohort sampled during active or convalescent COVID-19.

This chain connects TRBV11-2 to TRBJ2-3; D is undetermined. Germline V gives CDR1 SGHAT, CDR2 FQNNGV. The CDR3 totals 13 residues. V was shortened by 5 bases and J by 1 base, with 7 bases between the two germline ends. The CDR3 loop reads CASSPRGTDTQYF. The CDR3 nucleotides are TGTGCCAGCAGCCCTCGAGGCACAGATACGCAGTATTTT.

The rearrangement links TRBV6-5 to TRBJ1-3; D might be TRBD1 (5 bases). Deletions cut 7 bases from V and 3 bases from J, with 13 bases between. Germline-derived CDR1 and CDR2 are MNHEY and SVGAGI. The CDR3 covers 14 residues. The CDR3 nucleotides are TGTGCCAGCACCGACAAGACAGTTGGAAACACCATATATTTT. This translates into CASTDKTVGNTIYF.

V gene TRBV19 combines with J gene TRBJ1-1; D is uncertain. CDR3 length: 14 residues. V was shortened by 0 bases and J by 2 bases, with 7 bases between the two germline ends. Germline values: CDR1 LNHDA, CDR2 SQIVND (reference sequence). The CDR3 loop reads CASSIDRTNTEAFF. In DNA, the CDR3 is TGTGCCAGTAGTATAGACAGGACTAACACTGAAGCTTTCTTT.

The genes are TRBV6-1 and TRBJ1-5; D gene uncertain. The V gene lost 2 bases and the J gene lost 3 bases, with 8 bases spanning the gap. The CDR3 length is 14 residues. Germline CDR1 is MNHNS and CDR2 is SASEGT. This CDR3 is CASSEYQVNQPQHF. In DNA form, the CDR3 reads TGTGCCAGCAGTGAATACCAGGTCAATCAGCCCCAGCATTTT.

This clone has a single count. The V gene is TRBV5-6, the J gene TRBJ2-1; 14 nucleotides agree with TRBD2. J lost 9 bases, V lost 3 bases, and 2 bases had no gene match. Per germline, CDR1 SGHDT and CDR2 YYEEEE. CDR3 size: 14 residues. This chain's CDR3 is CASSYGLAGGEQFF. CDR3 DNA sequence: TGTGCCAGCAGCTACGGACTAGCGGGGGGTGAGCAGTTCTTC.

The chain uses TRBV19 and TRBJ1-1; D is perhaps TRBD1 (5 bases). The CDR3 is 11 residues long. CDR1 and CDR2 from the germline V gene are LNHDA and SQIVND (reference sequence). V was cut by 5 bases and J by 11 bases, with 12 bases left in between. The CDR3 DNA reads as TGTGCCAGTAGTGCGGGACCTCGGGCTTTCTTT. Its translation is CASSAGPRAFF.

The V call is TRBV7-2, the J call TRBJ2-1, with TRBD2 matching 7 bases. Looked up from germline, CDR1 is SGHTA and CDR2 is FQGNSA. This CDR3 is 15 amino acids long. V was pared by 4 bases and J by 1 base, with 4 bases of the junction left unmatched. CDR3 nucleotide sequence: TGTGCCAGCAGCTCAGTGGGGGGGTCCTACAATGAGCAGTTCTTC. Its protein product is CASSSVGGSYNEQFF.

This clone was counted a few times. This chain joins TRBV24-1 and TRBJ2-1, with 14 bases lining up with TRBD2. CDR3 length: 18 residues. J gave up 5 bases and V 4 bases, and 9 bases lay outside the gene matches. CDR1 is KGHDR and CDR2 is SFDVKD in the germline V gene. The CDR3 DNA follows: TGTGCCACCAGTGACTCCGGGACTAGCGGGGGATTAAACAATGAGCAGTTCTTC. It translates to CATSDSGTSGGLNNEQFF.

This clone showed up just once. The CDR3 spells CSATENTEAFF. CDR3 DNA: TGCAGCGCGACAGAGAACACTGAAGCTTTCTTT. The chain couples TRBV29-1 to TRBJ1-1; tentatively, D is TRBD1 (5 bases). This CDR3 spans 11 amino acids. Germline V gene data show CDR1 as SQVTM and CDR2 as ANQGSEA. V was clipped by 7 bases and J by 1 base, with 7 bases between them.

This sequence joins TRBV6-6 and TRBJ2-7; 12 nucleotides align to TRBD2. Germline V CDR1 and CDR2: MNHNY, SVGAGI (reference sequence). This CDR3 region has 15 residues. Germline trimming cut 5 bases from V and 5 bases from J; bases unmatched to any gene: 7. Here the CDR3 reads CASSGLAGFSHEQYF. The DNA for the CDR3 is TGTGCCAGCAGTGGACTAGCGGGATTTTCCCACGAGCAGTACTTC.

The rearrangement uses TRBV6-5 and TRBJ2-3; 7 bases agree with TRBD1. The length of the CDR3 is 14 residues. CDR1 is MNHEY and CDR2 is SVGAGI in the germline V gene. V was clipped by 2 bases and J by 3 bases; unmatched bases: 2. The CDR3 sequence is CASSYQQGTDTQYF. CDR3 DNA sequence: TGTGCCAGCAGTTACCAACAGGGGACAGATACGCAGTATTTT.

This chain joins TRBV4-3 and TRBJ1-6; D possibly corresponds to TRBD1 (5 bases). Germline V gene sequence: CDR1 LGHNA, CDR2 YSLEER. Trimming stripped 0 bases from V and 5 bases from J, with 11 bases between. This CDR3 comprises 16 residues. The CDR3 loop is CASSQDGGVNNSPLHF. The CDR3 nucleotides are TGCGCCAGCAGCCAAGATGGGGGGGTTAATAATTCACCCCTCCACTTT.

CDR3 sequence (DNA): TGCAGTGCTAGTGGGATAATTGGGACACGCTACGAGCAGTACTTC. Translated: CSASGIIGTRYEQYF. V is TRBV20-1 and J is TRBJ2-7; perhaps TRBD1 as D (6 bases). The CDR3 is made up of 15 amino acids. The germline gives CDR1 DFQATT, CDR2 SNEGSKA (reference sequence). Deletions cut 3 bases from V and 3 bases from J, with 18 bases between.

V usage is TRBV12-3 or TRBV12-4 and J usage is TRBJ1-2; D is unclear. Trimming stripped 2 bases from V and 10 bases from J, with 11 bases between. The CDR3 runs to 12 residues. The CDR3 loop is CASSLSQTFYTF. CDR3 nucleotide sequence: TGTGCCAGCAGTTTATCCCAGACATTCTACACCTTC.

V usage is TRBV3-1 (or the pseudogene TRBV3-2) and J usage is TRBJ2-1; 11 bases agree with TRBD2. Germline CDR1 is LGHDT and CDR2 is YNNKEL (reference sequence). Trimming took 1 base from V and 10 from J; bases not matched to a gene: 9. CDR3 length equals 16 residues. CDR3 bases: TGTGCCAGCAGCCAAGTTCGGCCGGGACTAGCGGACGAGCAGTTCTTC. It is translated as CASSQVRPGLADEQFF.

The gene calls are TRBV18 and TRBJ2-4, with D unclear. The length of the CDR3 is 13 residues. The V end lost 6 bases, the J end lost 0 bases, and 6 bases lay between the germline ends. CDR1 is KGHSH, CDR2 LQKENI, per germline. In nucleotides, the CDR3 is TGTGCCAGCTCGTTAAAAGCCAAAAACATTCAGTACTTC. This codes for CASSLKAKNIQYF.

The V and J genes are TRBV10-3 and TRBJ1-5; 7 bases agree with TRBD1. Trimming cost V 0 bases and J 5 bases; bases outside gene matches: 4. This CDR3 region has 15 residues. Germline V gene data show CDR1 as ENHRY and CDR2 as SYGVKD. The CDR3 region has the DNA TGTGCCATCAGTGAGTCGACCAGGGGGTATCAGCCCCAGCATTTT. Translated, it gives CAISESTRGYQPQHF.

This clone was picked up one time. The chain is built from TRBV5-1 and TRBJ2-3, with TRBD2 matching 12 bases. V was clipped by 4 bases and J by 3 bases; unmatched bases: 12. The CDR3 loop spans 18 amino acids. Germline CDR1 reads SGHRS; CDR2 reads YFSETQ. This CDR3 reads CASSPGFPLAGGTDTQYF. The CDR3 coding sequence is TGCGCCAGCAGCCCCGGCTTTCCACTAGCGGGGGGAACAGATACGCAGTATTTT. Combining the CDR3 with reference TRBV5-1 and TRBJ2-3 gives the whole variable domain KAGVTQTPRYLIKTRGQQVTLSCSPISGHRSVSWYQQTPGQGLQFLFEYFSETQRNKGNFPGRFSGRQFSNSRSEMNVSTLELGDSALYLCASSPGFPLAGGTDTQYFGPGTRLTVL.

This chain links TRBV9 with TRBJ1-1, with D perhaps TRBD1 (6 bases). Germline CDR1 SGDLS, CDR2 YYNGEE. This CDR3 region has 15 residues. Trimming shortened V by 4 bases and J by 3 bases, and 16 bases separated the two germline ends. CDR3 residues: CASSITAGADTEAFF. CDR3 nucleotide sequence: TGTGCCAGCAGCATAACAGCAGGGGCGGACACTGAAGCTTTCTTT. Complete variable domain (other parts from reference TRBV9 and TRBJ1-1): DSGVTQTPKHLITATGQRVTLRCSPRSGDLSVYWYQQSLDQGLQFLIQYYNGEERAKGNILERFSAQQFPDLHSELNLSSLELGDSALYFCASSITAGADTEAFFGQGTRLTVV.

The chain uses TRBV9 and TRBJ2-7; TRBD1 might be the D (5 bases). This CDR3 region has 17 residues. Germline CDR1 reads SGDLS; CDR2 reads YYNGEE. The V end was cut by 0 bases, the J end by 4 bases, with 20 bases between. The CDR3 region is CASSVDERGLSKYEQYF. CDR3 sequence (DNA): TGTGCCAGCAGCGTAGATGAAAGGGGCCTAAGCAAATACGAGCAGTACTTC.